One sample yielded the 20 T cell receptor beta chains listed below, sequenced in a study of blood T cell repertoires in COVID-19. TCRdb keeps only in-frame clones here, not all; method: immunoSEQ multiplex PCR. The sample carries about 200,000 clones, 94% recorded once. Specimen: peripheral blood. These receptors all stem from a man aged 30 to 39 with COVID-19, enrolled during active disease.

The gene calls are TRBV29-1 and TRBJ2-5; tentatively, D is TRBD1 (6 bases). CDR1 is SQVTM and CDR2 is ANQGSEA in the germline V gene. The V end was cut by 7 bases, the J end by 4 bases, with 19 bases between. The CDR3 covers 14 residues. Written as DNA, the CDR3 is TGCAGCGCCAATTACAGGGCGGCGGGAGAGACCCAGTACTTC. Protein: CSANYRAAGETQYF.

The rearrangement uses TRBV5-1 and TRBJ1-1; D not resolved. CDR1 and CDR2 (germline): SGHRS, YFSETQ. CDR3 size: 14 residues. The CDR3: CASLEGPGNTEAFF. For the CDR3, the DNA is TGCGCAAGCCTCGAGGGTCCGGGGAACACTGAAGCTTTCTTT.

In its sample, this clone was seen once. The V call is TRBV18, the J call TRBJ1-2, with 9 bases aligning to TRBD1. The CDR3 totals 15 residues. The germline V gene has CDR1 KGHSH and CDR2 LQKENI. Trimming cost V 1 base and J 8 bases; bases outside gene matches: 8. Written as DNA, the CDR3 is TGTGCCAGCTCACCACTACGGGGACAGGGACGCGGCTACACCTTC. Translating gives CASSPLRGQGRGYTF. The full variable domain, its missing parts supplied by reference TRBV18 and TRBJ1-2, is NAGVMQNPRHLVRRRGQEARLRCSPMKGHSHVYWYRQLPEEGLKFMVYLQKENIIDESGMPKERFSAEFPKEGPSILRIQQVVRGDSAAYFCASSPLRGQGRGYTFGSGTRLTVV.

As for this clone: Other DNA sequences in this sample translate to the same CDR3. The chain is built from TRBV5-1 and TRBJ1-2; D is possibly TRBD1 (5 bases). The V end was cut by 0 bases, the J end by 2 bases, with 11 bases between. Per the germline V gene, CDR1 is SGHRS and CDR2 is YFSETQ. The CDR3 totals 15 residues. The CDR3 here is CASSLGQGANYGYTF. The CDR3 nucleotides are TGCGCCAGCAGCTTGGGCCAAGGGGCGAACTATGGCTACACCTTC.

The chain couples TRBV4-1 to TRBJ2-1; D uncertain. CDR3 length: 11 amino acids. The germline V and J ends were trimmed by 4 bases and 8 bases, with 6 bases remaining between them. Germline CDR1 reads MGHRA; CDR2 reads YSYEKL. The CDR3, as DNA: TGCGCCAGCAGCCGGTCGGATGAGCAGTTCTTC. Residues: CASSRSDEQFF.

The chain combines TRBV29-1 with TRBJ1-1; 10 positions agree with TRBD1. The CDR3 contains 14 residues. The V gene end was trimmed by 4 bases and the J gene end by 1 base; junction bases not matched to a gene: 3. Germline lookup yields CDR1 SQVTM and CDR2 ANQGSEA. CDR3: CSVVGQGRNTEAFF. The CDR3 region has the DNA TGCAGCGTTGTGGGACAGGGGCGGAACACTGAAGCTTTCTTT. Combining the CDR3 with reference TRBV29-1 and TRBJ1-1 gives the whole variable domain SAVISQKPSRDICQRGTSLTIQCQVDSQVTMMFWYRQQPGQSLTLIATANQGSEATYESGFVIDKFPISRPNLTFSTLTVSNMSPEDSSIYLCSVVGQGRNTEAFFGQGTRLTVV.

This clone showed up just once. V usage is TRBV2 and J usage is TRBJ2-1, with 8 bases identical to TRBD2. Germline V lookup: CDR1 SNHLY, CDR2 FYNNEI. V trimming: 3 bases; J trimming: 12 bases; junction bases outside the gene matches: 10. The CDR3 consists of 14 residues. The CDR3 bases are TGTGCCAGCAGTGACCCTAGCGGGTCACGGGGGCAGTTCTTC. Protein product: CASSDPSGSRGQFF.

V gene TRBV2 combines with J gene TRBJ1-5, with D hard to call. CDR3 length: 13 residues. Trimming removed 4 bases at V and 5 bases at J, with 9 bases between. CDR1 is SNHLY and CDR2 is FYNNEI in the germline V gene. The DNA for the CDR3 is TGTGCCAGCAGTGCAACCACAGATCAGCCCCAGCATTTT. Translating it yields CASSATTDQPQHF.

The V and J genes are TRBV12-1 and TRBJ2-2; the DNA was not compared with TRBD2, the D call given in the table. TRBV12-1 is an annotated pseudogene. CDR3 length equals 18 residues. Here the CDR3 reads CASSPAGSGGTDTGELFF. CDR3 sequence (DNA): TGTGCCAGCAGTCCCGCGGGTAGCGGGGGAACGGACACCGGGGAGCTGTTTTTT.

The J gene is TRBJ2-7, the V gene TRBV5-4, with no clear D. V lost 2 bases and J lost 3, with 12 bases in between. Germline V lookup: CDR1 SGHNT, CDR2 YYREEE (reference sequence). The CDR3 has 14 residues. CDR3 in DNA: TGTGCCAGCAGCTTAGGTGACACAATCTACGAGCAGTACTTC. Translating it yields CASSLGDTIYEQYF.

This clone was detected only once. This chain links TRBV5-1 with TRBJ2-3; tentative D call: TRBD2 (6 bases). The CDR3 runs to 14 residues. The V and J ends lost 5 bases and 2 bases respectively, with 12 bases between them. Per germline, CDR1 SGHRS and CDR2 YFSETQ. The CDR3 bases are TGCGCCAGCAGACGGGGGAACCTCACAGATACGCAGTATTTT. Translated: CASRRGNLTDTQYF.

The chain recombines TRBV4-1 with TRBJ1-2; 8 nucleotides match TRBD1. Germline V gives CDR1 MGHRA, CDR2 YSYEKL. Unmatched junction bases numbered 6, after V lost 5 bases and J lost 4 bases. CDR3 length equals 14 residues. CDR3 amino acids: CASSDYRGSYGYTF. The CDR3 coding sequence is TGCGCCAGCAGCGATTACAGGGGGAGCTATGGCTACACCTTC.

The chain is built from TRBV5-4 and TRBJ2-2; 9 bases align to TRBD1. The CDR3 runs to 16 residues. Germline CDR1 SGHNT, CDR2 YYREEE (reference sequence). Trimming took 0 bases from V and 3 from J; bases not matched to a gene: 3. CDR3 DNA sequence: TGTGCCAGCAGCTTGGGGGGGACAGGGTACACCGGGGAGCTGTTTTTT. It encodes CASSLGGTGYTGELFF.

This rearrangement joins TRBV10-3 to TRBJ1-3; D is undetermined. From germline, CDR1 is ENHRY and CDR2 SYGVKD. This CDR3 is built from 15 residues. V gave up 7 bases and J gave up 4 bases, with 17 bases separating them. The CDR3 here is CAITQDTGTGNTIYF. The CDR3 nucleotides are TGTGCCATCACTCAAGACACCGGAACGGGAAACACCATATATTTT.

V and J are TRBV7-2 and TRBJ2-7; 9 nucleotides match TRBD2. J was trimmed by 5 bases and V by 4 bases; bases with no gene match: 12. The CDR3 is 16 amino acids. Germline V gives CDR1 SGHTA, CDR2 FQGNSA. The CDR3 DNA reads TGTGCCAGCAGCTCCGCCCCCCCGGGACTAGCCCACGAGCAGTACTTC. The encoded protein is CASSSAPPGLAHEQYF.

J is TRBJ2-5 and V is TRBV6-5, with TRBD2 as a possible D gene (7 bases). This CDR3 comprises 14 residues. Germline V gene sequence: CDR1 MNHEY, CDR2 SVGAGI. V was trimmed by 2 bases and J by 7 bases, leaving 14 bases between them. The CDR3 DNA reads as TGTGCCAGCAGTTACGGGCAGGGGAGGGCGACCCAGTACTTC. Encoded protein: CASSYGQGRATQYF.

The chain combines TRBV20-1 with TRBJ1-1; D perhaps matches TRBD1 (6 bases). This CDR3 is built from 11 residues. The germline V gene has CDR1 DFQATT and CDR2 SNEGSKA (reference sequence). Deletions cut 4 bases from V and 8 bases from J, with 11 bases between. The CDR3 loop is CSANRAWEAFF. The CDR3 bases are TGCAGTGCTAACAGGGCATGGGAAGCTTTCTTT.

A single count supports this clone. In DNA form, the CDR3 reads TGCGCCAGCAGTGAGTCGCAGGGGGTGGGTCAGCCCCAGCATTTT. Translation: CASSESQGVGQPQHF. This rearrangement joins TRBV10-2 to TRBJ1-5; 7 bases map to TRBD1. V was clipped by 0 bases and J by 6 bases; unmatched bases: 5. This CDR3 spans 15 amino acids. From germline, CDR1 is WSHSY and CDR2 SAAADI.

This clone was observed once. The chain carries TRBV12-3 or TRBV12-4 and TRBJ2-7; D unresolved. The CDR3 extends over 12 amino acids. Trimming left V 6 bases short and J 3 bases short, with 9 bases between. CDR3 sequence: CASSQIHYEQYF. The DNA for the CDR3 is TGTGCCAGCAGCCAAATCCACTACGAGCAGTACTTC.

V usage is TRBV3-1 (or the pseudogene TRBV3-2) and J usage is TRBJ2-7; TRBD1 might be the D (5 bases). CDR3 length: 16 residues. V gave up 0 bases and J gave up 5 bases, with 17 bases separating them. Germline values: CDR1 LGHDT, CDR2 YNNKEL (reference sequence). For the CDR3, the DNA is TGTGCCAGCAGCCAAGAATCCTCGCCAGGGATCCACGAGCAGTACTTC. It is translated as CASSQESSPGIHEQYF.